This TCR beta chain stems from a study of blood T cell repertoires in COVID-19. As for the study in general: From T cells, B-cell-depleted T cells, or PBMCs came the material, which was cDNA or gDNA.

As processed by the authors: From reference gene primer amplification, estimates of nucleated cell counts were derived. The assay was immunoSEQ multiplex PCR, and TCRdb's table has in-frame clones only and misses some. V, J and clone size reflect that table, while D and trimming were determined from the DNA. The profile shows approximately 200,000 clones, 88% of them singletons. Sequencing used peripheral blood. This clonotype was sampled from an older man with active or convalescent COVID-19.

The CDR3 reads CASSGANTDTQYF. The CDR3, as DNA: TGTGCCAGCTCGGGGGCCAACACAGATACGCAGTATTTT. This rearrangement joins TRBV18 to TRBJ2-3; a possible D gene is TRBD1 (6 bases). The CDR3 loop spans 13 amino acids. Looked up from germline, CDR1 is KGHSH and CDR2 is LQKENI. V lost 6 bases, J lost 2 bases, and 9 bases lay in between.